This TCR beta chain was identified during a study of control samples from healthy donors and cancer patients (dated by TCRdb to about 2020). The library was produced with the immunoSEQ multiplex PCR assay. Held by TCRdb, this immuneACCESS table contains in-frame sequences only and omits some clones. Under half of the omission traces to an unresolved V gene where checked; the cause of the rest is unknown. The sample table lists about 60,000 clones, approximately 95% of them with a count of one. Of the sample, around 0.99% falls within the top ten clones. This clone was detected once. Which antigen it targets is not known. It has no much larger one-base neighbor in the sample; base qualities were not kept. From the germline V gene, CDR1 is SGHTA and CDR2 is FQGNSA. V loses 1 base, J loses 4 bases, and the germline ends lie 7 bases apart. The CDR3 numbers 13 residues from cysteine through phenylalanine. Solely the CDR3 DNA is kept, with 39 bases framed from the first base.

Recombination connected TRBV7-2 to TRBJ1-1; a weak D assignment points to TRBD1 (5 bases agree). The receptor was isolated from a woman aged 18-29 years in good health. Sequencing was performed on blood. CDR3 sequence: CASSLGQSTEAFF. The bases are TGTGCCAGCAGCTTAGGACAGAGCACTGAAGCTTTCTTT.